The T cell receptor (beta chain) described here comes from a study of T cell responses to AZD1222 COVID-19 vaccine. Here immunoSEQ multiplex PCR was the method, and the copy in TCRdb shows in-frame clones only, minus some. The sample shows under 140,000 clones, 65% to 85% of them seen only once. Trimming stripped 2 bases from V and 5 bases from J, with 9 bases between. Germline CDR1 is MNHEY and CDR2 is SVGAGI. This CDR3 is 14 amino acids long. The source was peripheral blood, collected on day 0 of AZD1222 vaccination. The receptor was derived from an adult in good health. The chain recombines TRBV6-5 with TRBJ1-4; D is perhaps TRBD1 (6 bases). The CDR3 DNA follows: TGTGCCAGCAGTTACGGCGGGGGCAATGAAAAACTGTTTTTT. As protein: CASSYGGGNEKLFF.